This is a list of T cell receptor beta chains from one sample in a study of T-cell reconstitution after alpha-beta-depleted transplantation in children. TCRdb redid the calling of the PCR reads with MiXCR, one entry per CDR3 protein. Of around 380,000 distinct CDR3 sequences detected, roughly a tenth appear once; the ten largest clones hold 4.5% to 6.5%. The source was PBMCs from the stem cell graft donor, collected from the stem cell graft. These receptors were collected from a human donor who donated a stem cell graft to a child with acute myeloid leukemia. Both conserved end residues are part of each CDR3. The order of the fields is V gene, clone size, J gene, D gene, CDR3 DNA, CDR3 protein. D genes are given only for firm matches. Where a row states a size, it is once, few, many or the class of an expanded clone; other rows omit it.

V gene: TRBV5-1; clone size: many; J gene: TRBJ2-7; D gene: TRBD2; CDR3 DNA: TGCGCCAGCAGCTGGGCCGGGACTAGCGGGTCCTACGAGCAGTACTTC; CDR3 protein: CASSWAGTSGSYEQYF
V gene: TRBV30; clone size: .; J gene: TRBJ2-3; D gene: .; CDR3 DNA: TGTGCCTGGGGGGCTCAGGGGACAGATACGCAGTATTTT; CDR3 protein: CAWGAQGTDTQYF
V gene: TRBV12-3/TRBV12-4; clone size: .; J gene: TRBJ1-2; D gene: TRBD1; CDR3 DNA: TGTGCCAGCAGCTGGACAGGGGGGGGTCAGGGCTACACCTTC; CDR3 protein: CASSWTGGGQGYTF
V gene: TRBV29-1; clone size: .; J gene: TRBJ2-1; D gene: TRBD2; CDR3 DNA: TGCAGCGTTGAGGGTAGCGGGAGTAGGGAGCAGTTCTTC; CDR3 protein: CSVEGSGSREQFF
V gene: TRBV4-1; clone size: few; J gene: TRBJ1-1; D gene: .; CDR3 DNA: TGCGCCAGCAGCCAATGGACGAACACTGAAGCTTTCTTT; CDR3 protein: CASSQWTNTEAFF
V gene: TRBV12-3/TRBV12-4; clone size: .; J gene: TRBJ2-2; D gene: .; CDR3 DNA: TGTGCCAGCAGTTTTCTACGGGGCGGGGAGCTGTTTTTT; CDR3 protein: CASSFLRGGELFF
V gene: TRBV6-1; clone size: few; J gene: TRBJ2-5; D gene: .; CDR3 DNA: TGTGCCAGTAAGCTAGGAGAGACCCAGTACTTC; CDR3 protein: CASKLGETQYF
V gene: TRBV19; clone size: .; J gene: TRBJ2-3; D gene: .; CDR3 DNA: TGTGCCAGTAGTATTGGGACAGATACGCAGTATTTT; CDR3 protein: CASSIGTDTQYF
V gene: TRBV29-1; clone size: few; J gene: TRBJ2-7; D gene: .; CDR3 DNA: TGCAGCGTTGACGGAGACAGTCCCTACGAGCAGTACTTC; CDR3 protein: CSVDGDSPYEQYF
V gene: TRBV18; clone size: .; J gene: TRBJ1-1; D gene: .; CDR3 DNA: TGTGCCAGCTCACAGGGGGTCGATAACACTGAAGCTTTCTTT; CDR3 protein: CASSQGVDNTEAFF
V gene: TRBV4-1; clone size: few; J gene: TRBJ2-1; D gene: TRBD2; CDR3 DNA: TGCGCCAGCAGTCACTCACTATCCCTAGCGGCCCACGCGGAGGAGCAGTTCTTC; CDR3 protein: CASSHSLSLAAHAEEQFF
V gene: TRBV2; clone size: .; J gene: TRBJ2-5; D gene: .; CDR3 DNA: TGTGCCAGCAGGGAGGTTGAGACCCAGTACTTC; CDR3 protein: CASREVETQYF
V gene: TRBV20-1; clone size: .; J gene: TRBJ2-1; D gene: .; CDR3 DNA: TGCAGTGCTAGAGAGCCCGGGGAATCGAATGAGCAGTTCTTC; CDR3 protein: CSAREPGESNEQFF
V gene: TRBV11-2; clone size: .; J gene: TRBJ2-5; D gene: .; CDR3 DNA: TGTGCCAGCAGTCTACCATCGGGCAGCCCAATACTTTCCCAAGAGACCCAGTACTTC; CDR3 protein: CASSLPSGSPILSQETQYF
V gene: TRBV18; clone size: .; J gene: TRBJ2-2; D gene: TRBD2; CDR3 DNA: TGTGCCAGCTCACCGTCTAGCGGCAACACCGGGGAGCTGTTTTTT; CDR3 protein: CASSPSSGNTGELFF
V gene: TRBV12-3/TRBV12-4; clone size: .; J gene: TRBJ2-2; D gene: TRBD1; CDR3 DNA: TGTGCCAGCACCCTGACAGGGTATAACACCGGGGAGCTGTTTTTT; CDR3 protein: CASTLTGYNTGELFF
V gene: TRBV20-1; clone size: few; J gene: TRBJ2-3; D gene: .; CDR3 DNA: TGCAGTGCTTCCCCTACGACTGGGCGGGCCACAGATACGCAGTATTTT; CDR3 protein: CSASPTTGRATDTQYF
V gene: TRBV7-2; clone size: .; J gene: TRBJ1-4; D gene: .; CDR3 DNA: TGTGCCAGCAGCCCCTCGGGACGGGCTAATGAAAAACTGTTTTTT; CDR3 protein: CASSPSGRANEKLFF
V gene: TRBV7-9; clone size: few; J gene: TRBJ1-2; D gene: .; CDR3 DNA: TGTGCCAGCAGCTTCCCCCAGGGGAATGGCTACACCTTC; CDR3 protein: CASSFPQGNGYTF
V gene: TRBV7-9; clone size: .; J gene: TRBJ2-2; D gene: .; CDR3 DNA: TGTGCCAGCAGCCCCATGGTCGGGGGCACCACCGAGGAGCTGTTTTTT; CDR3 protein: CASSPMVGGTTEELFF
V gene: TRBV4-1; clone size: few; J gene: TRBJ1-2; D gene: .; CDR3 DNA: TGCGCCAGCAGCCAAGAGGGCAGGGTCTATGGCTACACCTTC; CDR3 protein: CASSQEGRVYGYTF
V gene: TRBV29-1; clone size: .; J gene: TRBJ2-2; D gene: .; CDR3 DNA: TGCAGCGTTAGGCTCACAGGGAGCCGGGAGCTGTTTTTT; CDR3 protein: CSVRLTGSRELFF
V gene: TRBV20-1; clone size: .; J gene: TRBJ2-5; D gene: TRBD1; CDR3 DNA: TGCAGTGCTACTACAGGACAGGGAGGAGAAGAGACCCAGTACTTC; CDR3 protein: CSATTGQGGEETQYF
V gene: TRBV21-1; clone size: few; J gene: TRBJ2-7; D gene: .; CDR3 DNA: TGTGCCAGCAGGACTAAGGGTGATGGGACAGCCGTTTCCTACGAGCAGTACTTC; CDR3 protein: CASRTKGDGTAVSYEQYF
V gene: TRBV20-1; clone size: many; J gene: TRBJ2-3; D gene: .; CDR3 DNA: TGCAGTGCTAGGCGTCCGGAAGAGGGGGATACGCAGTATTTT; CDR3 protein: CSARRPEEGDTQYF
V gene: TRBV20-1; clone size: .; J gene: TRBJ1-6; D gene: TRBD1; CDR3 DNA: TGCAGTGCTAGAGGGGGGACAGGGGCGGGTAATTCACCCCTCCACTTT; CDR3 protein: CSARGGTGAGNSPLHF
V gene: TRBV29-1; clone size: .; J gene: TRBJ2-1; D gene: .; CDR3 DNA: TGCAGCGTTGAAGTGGCAGGGACGAGCTCCTACAATGAGCAGTTCTTC; CDR3 protein: CSVEVAGTSSYNEQFF
V gene: TRBV11-2; clone size: .; J gene: TRBJ2-7; D gene: .; CDR3 DNA: TGTGCCAGCAGCGTACAGGGCCCTTCGGGCGAGCAGTACTTC; CDR3 protein: CASSVQGPSGEQYF
V gene: TRBV7-8; clone size: .; J gene: TRBJ1-4; D gene: .; CDR3 DNA: TGTGCCAGCAGCTGGACAGCTTGGGGGGAAAAACTGTTTTTT; CDR3 protein: CASSWTAWGEKLFF
V gene: TRBV24-1; clone size: .; J gene: TRBJ2-1; D gene: TRBD2; CDR3 DNA: TGTGCCACCAGTGATTCGGCAAGCGGGAGGAAGGATGAGCAGTTCTTC; CDR3 protein: CATSDSASGRKDEQFF
V gene: TRBV3-1; clone size: .; J gene: TRBJ1-2; D gene: TRBD1; CDR3 DNA: TGTGCCAGCAGCCAAGATTGGCGCTGGGGACAGGGTGACTATGGCTACACCTTC; CDR3 protein: CASSQDWRWGQGDYGYTF
V gene: TRBV7-9; clone size: .; J gene: TRBJ2-3; D gene: .; CDR3 DNA: TGTGCCAGCAGCCCCATTCAGCGGAGGGTCACAGATACGCAGTATTTT; CDR3 protein: CASSPIQRRVTDTQYF
V gene: TRBV25-1; clone size: .; J gene: TRBJ1-2; D gene: .; CDR3 DNA: TGTGCCAGCAGTGACCCCGCAGGGAGGGGAAACTATGGCTACACCTTC; CDR3 protein: CASSDPAGRGNYGYTF
V gene: TRBV25-1; clone size: few; J gene: TRBJ1-4; D gene: .; CDR3 DNA: TGTGCCAGCAGTGGACAGGCAAATGAAAAACTGTTTTTT; CDR3 protein: CASSGQANEKLFF
V gene: TRBV19; clone size: .; J gene: TRBJ1-5; D gene: .; CDR3 DNA: TGTGCCAGTAGTATTGGACGACTTCGAGGCAATCAGCCCCAGCATTTT; CDR3 protein: CASSIGRLRGNQPQHF
V gene: TRBV6-5; clone size: many; J gene: TRBJ2-7; D gene: TRBD2; CDR3 DNA: TGTGCCAGCAGTTACTCGCCTAGCGGCTCCTACGAGCAGTACTTC; CDR3 protein: CASSYSPSGSYEQYF
V gene: TRBV6-5; clone size: .; J gene: TRBJ1-1; D gene: .; CDR3 DNA: TGTGCCAGCAGTTACTCCGGGGCCGGGGGGACTGAAGCTTTCTTT; CDR3 protein: CASSYSGAGGTEAFF
V gene: TRBV25-1; clone size: many; J gene: TRBJ1-2; D gene: .; CDR3 DNA: TGTGCCAGCAGTGACCAGGGCAGAGGCTACACCTTC; CDR3 protein: CASSDQGRGYTF
V gene: TRBV27; clone size: .; J gene: TRBJ1-6; D gene: .; CDR3 DNA: TGTGCCAGCAGTTTCGAGGCCTCTAGTAATTCACCCCTCCACTTT; CDR3 protein: CASSFEASSNSPLHF
V gene: TRBV7-2; clone size: .; J gene: TRBJ2-7; D gene: TRBD1; CDR3 DNA: TGTGCCAGCAACCGCCCCGGACAGGGGTTGTACGAGCAGTACTTC; CDR3 protein: CASNRPGQGLYEQYF
V gene: TRBV6-5; clone size: .; J gene: TRBJ2-3; D gene: TRBD2; CDR3 DNA: TGTGCCAGCAGTTACTCTGCTAGCGGGGGGGTTAGGGATACGCAGTATTTT; CDR3 protein: CASSYSASGGVRDTQYF
V gene: TRBV5-1; clone size: many; J gene: TRBJ2-4; D gene: .; CDR3 DNA: TGCGCCAGCGGCGCTGGGGGCAGCAAAAACATTCAGTACTTC; CDR3 protein: CASGAGGSKNIQYF
V gene: TRBV5-1; clone size: few; J gene: TRBJ2-7; D gene: TRBD1; CDR3 DNA: TGCGCCAGCAGGGAACCAGGGGGCCCCTCCTACGAGCAGTACTTC; CDR3 protein: CASREPGGPSYEQYF
V gene: TRBV3-1; clone size: many; J gene: TRBJ1-1; D gene: TRBD1; CDR3 DNA: TGTGCCAGCAGCCAAGTCACAGGGGGGAACACTGAAGCTTTCTTT; CDR3 protein: CASSQVTGGNTEAFF
V gene: TRBV3-1; clone size: .; J gene: TRBJ2-3; D gene: TRBD2; CDR3 DNA: TGTGCCAGCAGCCAAGCCTTCGGACTAGCGGGAGCGGGCCCCGGAGATACGCAGTATTTT; CDR3 protein: CASSQAFGLAGAGPGDTQYF
V gene: TRBV5-1; clone size: .; J gene: TRBJ2-6; D gene: .; CDR3 DNA: TGCGCCAGCAGCTCCGACAGGCGGAGATCTGGGGCCAACGTCCTGACTTTC; CDR3 protein: CASSSDRRRSGANVLTF
V gene: TRBV10-3; clone size: few; J gene: TRBJ1-4; D gene: .; CDR3 DNA: TGTGCCATCAGTGCGACGGGCCCGCCTAATGAAAAACTGTTTTTT; CDR3 protein: CAISATGPPNEKLFF
V gene: TRBV2; clone size: few; J gene: TRBJ2-4; D gene: .; CDR3 DNA: TGTGCCAGCAGTTCGGACAGTAAAAACATTCAGTACTTC; CDR3 protein: CASSSDSKNIQYF
V gene: TRBV6-4; clone size: few; J gene: TRBJ2-1; D gene: .; CDR3 DNA: TGTGCCAGCAGTGACTCTTTGCGGAACTCCTACAATGAGCAGTTCTTC; CDR3 protein: CASSDSLRNSYNEQFF
V gene: TRBV30; clone size: .; J gene: TRBJ2-1; D gene: .; CDR3 DNA: TGTGCCTGGAACTACTGGGGGTCGGATGAGCAGTTCTTC; CDR3 protein: CAWNYWGSDEQFF
V gene: TRBV20-1; clone size: .; J gene: TRBJ1-1; D gene: .; CDR3 DNA: TGCAGTGCTAGTCGCGGAAGTGGGTTGAACACTGAAGCTTTCTTT; CDR3 protein: CSASRGSGLNTEAFF
V gene: TRBV20-1; clone size: many; J gene: TRBJ2-5; D gene: TRBD2; CDR3 DNA: TGCAGTGCTGCGACTAGCGGGAGGGCAGAGACCCAGTACTTC; CDR3 protein: CSAATSGRAETQYF
V gene: TRBV20-1; clone size: many; J gene: TRBJ2-7; D gene: .; CDR3 DNA: TGCAGTGCTAGGGCCGGGCACTACGAGCAGTACTTC; CDR3 protein: CSARAGHYEQYF
V gene: TRBV9; clone size: many; J gene: TRBJ1-1; D gene: .; CDR3 DNA: TGTGCCAGCAGCGCCTCCAGTAAGGGGCGGACTGAAGCTTTCTTT; CDR3 protein: CASSASSKGRTEAFF
V gene: TRBV6-1; clone size: .; J gene: TRBJ2-5; D gene: TRBD1; CDR3 DNA: TGTGCCAGCAGAAAACAGGGGCCGCAAGGAGAGACCCAGTACTTC; CDR3 protein: CASRKQGPQGETQYF